This T cell receptor (beta chain) was captured in a study of cytomegalovirus exposure and HLA in healthy donors. Study-wide findings and caveats: The authors reported that TCR beta sequences could predict HLA-A and HLA-B alleles. These predictions were accurate for most subjects in the first cohort. Serostatus for CMV was the only available immune exposure information. The later analysis indicated that the majority of CMV-associated TCR beta chains appeared HLA-restricted.

In the case of this clone: Antigen specificity is unknown.

The CDR3 runs 11 residues. Per the germline V gene, CDR1 is GTSNPN and CDR2 is SVGIG (reference sequence). Healthy people donating bone marrow made up the donors. A multiplex PCR was run with 60 Vbeta primers and 13 Jbeta primers. The repertoire was sequenced with immunoSEQ multiplex PCR; TCRdb's copy has only in-frame clones and lacks some. The data show about 150,000 clones, about 74% seen once. The sequenced sample consisted of PBMCs. This sequence joins TRBV30 and TRBJ2-7; D is perhaps TRBD2 (6 bases). The sequence was collected from a male donor in good health and CMV-seronegative. Here the CDR3 reads CARGVPYEQYF. Written as DNA, the CDR3 is TGTGCTCGCGGGGTCCCCTACGAGCAGTACTTC.